This T cell receptor beta chain came from a study of beta chain features in type 1 diabetes. Study overall: Across the samples, 100 million to 130 million sorted cells were examined in total. Notes on the study in general: Across patients, naive, central memory and Treg TCRB repertoires exhibited apparently greater similarity than was observed across healthy donors. Amplification by PCR could prefer shorter templates, with the same effect in patients and controls.

The CDR3 extends over 18 amino acids. Trimming cost V 6 bases and J 0 bases; bases outside gene matches: 6. Expressed TCRB transcripts were sequenced because the isolated RNA had all been reverse transcribed beforehand. Here immunoSEQ multiplex PCR was the method, and the copy in TCRdb shows in-frame clones only, minus some. The profile shows 300,000 to 350,000 clones, about 20% of them singletons. This clone was observed a few times. The antigen is undetermined. The clonotype comes from a woman between 18 and 30 years old in good health. The specimen was naive CD4+ T cells from blood. The chain couples TRBV23-1 to TRBJ2-1; TRBD2 matches at 15 bases. TRBV23-1 is recorded as an ORF, its role being uncertain. The CDR3 DNA reads TGCGCCAGCAGCGCGGGACTAGCGGGGGGCCCCTCCTACAATGAGCAGTTCTTC. It encodes CASSAGLAGGPSYNEQFF.